Below, 2 T cell receptor beta chains from the same sample are listed, as sequenced in a study of blood T cell repertoires in COVID-19. Sequenced by immunoSEQ multiplex PCR; TCRdb stores in-frame clones only, minus some. The sample has over 250,000 clones, roughly nine tenths seen once; the top ten hold approximately 1.8%. Source material: PBMCs or T cells enriched from blood (not recorded which). The receptors derive from a woman aged 55-75 years who had recovered from COVID-19.

The chain couples TRBV18 to TRBJ1-1; 9 bases are shared with TRBD1. The CDR3 covers 16 residues. The V gene's germline CDR1 is KGHSH and CDR2 LQKENI. The trim removed 3 bases at V and 3 bases at J, leaving 8 bases unmatched. The CDR3 sequence: CASSPLPGQGDTEAFF. The CDR3 DNA reads TGTGCCAGCTCACCGCTACCGGGACAGGGTGACACTGAAGCTTTCTTT.

The rearrangement uses TRBV21-1 and TRBJ2-3; the DNA was not used to check the table's D call, TRBD1. TRBV21-1 constitutes a pseudogene. The CDR3 extends over 17 amino acids. Here the CDR3 DNA reads TGTGCCAGCAGCAAGAAGGGGGACATAAGGAGCACAGATACGCAGTATTTT. Translation gives CASSKKGDIRSTDTQYF.